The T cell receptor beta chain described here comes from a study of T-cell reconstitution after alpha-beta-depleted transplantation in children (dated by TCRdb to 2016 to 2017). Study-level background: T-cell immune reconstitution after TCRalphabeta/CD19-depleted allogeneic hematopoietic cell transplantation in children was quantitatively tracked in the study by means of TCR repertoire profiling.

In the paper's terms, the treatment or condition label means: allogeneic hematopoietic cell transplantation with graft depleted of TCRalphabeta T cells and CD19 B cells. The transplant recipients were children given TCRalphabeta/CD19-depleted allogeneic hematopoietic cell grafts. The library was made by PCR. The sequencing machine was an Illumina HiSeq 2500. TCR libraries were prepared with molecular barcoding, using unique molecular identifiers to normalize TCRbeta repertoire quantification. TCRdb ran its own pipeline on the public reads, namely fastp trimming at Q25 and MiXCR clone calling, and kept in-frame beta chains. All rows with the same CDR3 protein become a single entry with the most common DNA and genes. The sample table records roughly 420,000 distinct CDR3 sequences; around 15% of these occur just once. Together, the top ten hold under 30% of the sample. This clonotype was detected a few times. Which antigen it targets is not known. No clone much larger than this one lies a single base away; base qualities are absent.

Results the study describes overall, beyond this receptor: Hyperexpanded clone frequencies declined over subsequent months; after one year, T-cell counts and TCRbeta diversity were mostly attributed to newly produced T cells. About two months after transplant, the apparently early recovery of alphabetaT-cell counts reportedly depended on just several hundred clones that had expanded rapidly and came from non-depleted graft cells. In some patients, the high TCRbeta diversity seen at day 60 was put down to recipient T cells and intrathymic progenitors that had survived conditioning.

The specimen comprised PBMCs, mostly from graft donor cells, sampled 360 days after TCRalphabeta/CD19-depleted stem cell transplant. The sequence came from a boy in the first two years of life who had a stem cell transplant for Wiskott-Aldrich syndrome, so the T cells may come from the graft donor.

The CDR3: CASSLGGIKQFF. Here is the DNA: TGTGCCAGCAGTCTTGGGGGCATAAAGCAGTTCTTC. This chain is built from TRBV27 and TRBJ2-1; matching of 6 bases hints at TRBD1 as the D gene. The CDR3 runs 12 amino acids, cysteine and phenylalanine included. Just CDR3 DNA is preserved here, 36 bases in frame from base 1. Trimming at the junction amounts to 5 bases on V and 11 bases on J, and the germline ends lie 13 bases apart. Looking up the germline V gene (reference sequence) yields CDR1 MNHEY and CDR2 SMNVEV.